This TCR beta chain was identified during a study of T-cell reconstitution after alpha-beta-depleted transplantation in children. Molecular barcoding with unique molecular identifiers was used for the TCRbeta library. A single record per CDR3 protein comes from TCRdb applying MiXCR to the PCR reads. The sample lists 400,000 to 550,000 distinct CDR3 sequences, about 10% occurring once. Ten or more counts support this clonotype. Its antigen remains unknown. Study-wide results and caveats: By one year post-transplant, T-cell counts and diversity largely arose from T cells that were newly produced. Some patients showed high day-60 TCRbeta diversity, which derived from surviving recipient T cells and thymic progenitors.

The ends were cut back, 6 bases at V and 6 bases at J, with 23 bases in the middle. The CDR3 contains 17 residues. CDR1 is KGHDR and CDR2 is SFDVKD in the germline V gene. The sample was PBMCs, taken before TCRalphabeta/CD19-depleted stem cell transplant. V is TRBV24-1 and J is TRBJ1-5; D gene ambiguous. The sequence came from a child aged 2 to 15 with inherited bone marrow failure, due to receive a stem cell transplant. Here the CDR3 DNA reads TGTGCCACCAGTTCCCGGAGGATTATCTGTTGGGGTCAGCCCCAGCATTTT. It is translated as CATSSRRIICWGQPQHF.